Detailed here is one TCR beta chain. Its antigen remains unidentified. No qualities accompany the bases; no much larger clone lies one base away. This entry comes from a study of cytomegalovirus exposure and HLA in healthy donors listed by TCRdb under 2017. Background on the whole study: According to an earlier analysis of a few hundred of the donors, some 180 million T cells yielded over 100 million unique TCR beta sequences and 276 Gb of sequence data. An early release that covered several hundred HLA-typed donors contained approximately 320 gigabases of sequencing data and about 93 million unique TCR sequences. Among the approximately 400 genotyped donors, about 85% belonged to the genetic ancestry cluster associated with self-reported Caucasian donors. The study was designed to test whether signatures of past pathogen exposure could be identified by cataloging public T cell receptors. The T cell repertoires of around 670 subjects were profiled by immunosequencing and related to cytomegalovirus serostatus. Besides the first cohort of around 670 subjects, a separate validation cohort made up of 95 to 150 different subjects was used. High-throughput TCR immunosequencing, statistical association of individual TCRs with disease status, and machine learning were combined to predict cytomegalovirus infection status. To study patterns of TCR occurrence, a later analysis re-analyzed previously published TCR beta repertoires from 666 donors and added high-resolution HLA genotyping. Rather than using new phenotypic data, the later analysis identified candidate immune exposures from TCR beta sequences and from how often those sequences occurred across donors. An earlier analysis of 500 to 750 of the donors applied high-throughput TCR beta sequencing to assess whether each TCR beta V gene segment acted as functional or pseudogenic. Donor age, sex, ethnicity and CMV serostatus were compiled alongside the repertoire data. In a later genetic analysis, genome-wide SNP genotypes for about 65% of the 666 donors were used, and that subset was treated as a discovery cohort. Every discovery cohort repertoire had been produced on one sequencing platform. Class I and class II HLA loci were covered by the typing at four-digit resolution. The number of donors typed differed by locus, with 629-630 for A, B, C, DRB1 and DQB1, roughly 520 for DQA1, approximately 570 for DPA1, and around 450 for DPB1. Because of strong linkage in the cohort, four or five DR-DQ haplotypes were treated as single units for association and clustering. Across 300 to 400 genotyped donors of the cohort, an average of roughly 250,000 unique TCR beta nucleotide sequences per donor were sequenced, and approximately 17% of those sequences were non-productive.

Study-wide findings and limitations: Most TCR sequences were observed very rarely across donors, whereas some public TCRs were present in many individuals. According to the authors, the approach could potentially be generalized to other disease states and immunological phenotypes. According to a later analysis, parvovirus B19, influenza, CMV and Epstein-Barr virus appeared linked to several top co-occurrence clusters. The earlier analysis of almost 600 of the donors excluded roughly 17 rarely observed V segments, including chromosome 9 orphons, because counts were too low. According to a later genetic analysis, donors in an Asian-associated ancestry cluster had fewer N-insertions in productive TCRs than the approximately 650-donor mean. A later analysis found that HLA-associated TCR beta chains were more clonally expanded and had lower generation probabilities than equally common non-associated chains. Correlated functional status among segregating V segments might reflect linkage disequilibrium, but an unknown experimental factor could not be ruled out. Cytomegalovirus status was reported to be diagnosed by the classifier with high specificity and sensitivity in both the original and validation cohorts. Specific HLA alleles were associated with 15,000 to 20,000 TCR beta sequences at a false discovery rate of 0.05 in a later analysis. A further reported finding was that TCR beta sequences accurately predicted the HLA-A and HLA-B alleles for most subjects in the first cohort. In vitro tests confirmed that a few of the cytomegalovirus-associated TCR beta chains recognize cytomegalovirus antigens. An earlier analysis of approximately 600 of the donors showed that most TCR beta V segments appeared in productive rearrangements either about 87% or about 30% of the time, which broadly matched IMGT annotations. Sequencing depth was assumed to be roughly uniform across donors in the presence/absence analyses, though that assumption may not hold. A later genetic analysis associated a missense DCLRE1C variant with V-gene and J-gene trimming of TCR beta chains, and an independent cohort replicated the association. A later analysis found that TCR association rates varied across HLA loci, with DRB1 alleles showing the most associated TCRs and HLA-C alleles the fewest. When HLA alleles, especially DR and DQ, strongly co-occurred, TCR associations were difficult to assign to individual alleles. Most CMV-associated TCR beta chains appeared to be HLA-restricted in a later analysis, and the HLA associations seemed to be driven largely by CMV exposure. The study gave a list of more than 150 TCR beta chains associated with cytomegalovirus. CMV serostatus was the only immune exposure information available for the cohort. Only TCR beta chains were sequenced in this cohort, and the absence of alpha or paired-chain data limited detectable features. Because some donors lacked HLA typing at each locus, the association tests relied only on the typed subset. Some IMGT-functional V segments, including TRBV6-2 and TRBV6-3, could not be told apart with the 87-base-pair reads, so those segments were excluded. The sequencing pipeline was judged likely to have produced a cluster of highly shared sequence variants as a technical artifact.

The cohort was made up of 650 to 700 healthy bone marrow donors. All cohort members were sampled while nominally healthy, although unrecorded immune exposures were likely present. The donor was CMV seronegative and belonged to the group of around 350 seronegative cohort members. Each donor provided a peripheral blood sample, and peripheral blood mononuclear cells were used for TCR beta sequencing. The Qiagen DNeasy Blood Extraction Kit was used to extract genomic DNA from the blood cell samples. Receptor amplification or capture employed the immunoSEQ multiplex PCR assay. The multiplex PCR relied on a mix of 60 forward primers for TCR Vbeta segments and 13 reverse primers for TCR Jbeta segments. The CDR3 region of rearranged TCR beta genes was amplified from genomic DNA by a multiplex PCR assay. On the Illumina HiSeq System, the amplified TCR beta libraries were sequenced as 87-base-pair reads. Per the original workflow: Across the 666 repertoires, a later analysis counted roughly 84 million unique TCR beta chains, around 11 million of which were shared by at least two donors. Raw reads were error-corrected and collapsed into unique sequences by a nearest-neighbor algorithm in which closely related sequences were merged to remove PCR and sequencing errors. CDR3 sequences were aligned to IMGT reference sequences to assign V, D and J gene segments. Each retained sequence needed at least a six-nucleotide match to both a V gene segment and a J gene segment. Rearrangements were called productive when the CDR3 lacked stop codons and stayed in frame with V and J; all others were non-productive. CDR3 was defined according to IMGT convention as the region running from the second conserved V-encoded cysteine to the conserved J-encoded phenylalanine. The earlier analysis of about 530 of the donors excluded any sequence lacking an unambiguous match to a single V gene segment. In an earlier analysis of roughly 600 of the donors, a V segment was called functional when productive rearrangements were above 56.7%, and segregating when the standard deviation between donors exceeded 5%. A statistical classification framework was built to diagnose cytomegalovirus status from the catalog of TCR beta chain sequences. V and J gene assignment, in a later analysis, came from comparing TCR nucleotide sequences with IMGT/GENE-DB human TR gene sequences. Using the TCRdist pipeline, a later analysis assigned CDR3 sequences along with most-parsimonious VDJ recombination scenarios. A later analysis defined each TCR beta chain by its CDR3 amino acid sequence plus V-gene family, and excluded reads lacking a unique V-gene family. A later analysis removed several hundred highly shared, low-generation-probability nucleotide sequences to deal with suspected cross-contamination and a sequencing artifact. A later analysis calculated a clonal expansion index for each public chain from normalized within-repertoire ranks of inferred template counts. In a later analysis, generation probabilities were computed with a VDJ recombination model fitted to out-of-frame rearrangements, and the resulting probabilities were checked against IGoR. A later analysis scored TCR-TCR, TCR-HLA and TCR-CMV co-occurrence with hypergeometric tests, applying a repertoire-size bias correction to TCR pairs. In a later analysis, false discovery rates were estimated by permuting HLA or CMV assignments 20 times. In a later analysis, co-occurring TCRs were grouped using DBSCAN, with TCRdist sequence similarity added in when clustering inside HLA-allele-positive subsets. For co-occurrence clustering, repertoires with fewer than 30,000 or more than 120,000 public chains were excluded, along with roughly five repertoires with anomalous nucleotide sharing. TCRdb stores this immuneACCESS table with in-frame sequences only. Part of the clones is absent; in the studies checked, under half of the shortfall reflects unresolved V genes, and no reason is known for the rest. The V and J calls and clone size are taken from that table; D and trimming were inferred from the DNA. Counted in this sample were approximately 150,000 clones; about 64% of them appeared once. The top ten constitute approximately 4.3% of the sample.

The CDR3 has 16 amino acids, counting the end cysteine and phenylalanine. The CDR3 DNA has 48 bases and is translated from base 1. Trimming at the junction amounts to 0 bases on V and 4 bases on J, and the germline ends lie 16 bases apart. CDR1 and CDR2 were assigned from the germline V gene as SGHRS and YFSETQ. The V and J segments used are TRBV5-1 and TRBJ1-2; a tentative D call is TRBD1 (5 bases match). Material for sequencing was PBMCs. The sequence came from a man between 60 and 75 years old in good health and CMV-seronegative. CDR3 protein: CASSLAGQGMGYGYTF. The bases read TGCGCCAGCAGCTTGGCCGGTCAGGGTATGGGCTATGGCTACACCTTC.